This TCR beta chain originates from a study of PD-1 blockade in classical Hodgkin lymphoma. Germline V gene lookup returns CDR1 LNHDA and CDR2 SQIVND (reference sequence). The V and J ends lost 6 bases and 6 bases, in that order; junction bases with no gene match: 3. The CDR3 loop spans 13 amino acids. Time point denoted: cycle 4 day 1 (C4D1), after less than 7 weeks of nivolumab. Brentuximab vedotin exposure varied, and every patient relapsed after autologous stem cell transplantation. As to this clone: The antigen is unknown.

Sequencing used immunoSEQ multiplex PCR; TCRdb keeps in-frame clones, though not all of them. The sample records just under 20,000 clones, 76% being singletons. Overall study findings and caveats: Any patient who commenced nivolumab under 1 year after ASCT was excluded. Newly diagnosed patients were reported to start with lower TCR diversity than healthy donors. Causes of the repertoire differences remain undefined, possibly disease activity or prior therapy.

The specimen was peripheral blood mononuclear cells (PBMCs), collected before the fourth cycle of nivolumab. This clonotype was sampled from a human donor with classical Hodgkin lymphoma. V is TRBV19 and J is TRBJ2-5; TRBD1 matches at 11 bases. CDR3 bases: TGTGCCAGTAGGGGACAGGGGGGACAGACCCAGTACTTC. It codes for CASRGQGGQTQYF.